This T cell receptor beta chain was identified in a study of blood T cell repertoires in COVID-19. Looking at the study overall: Both acute and convalescent COVID-19 samples were obtained from the United States, Italy and Spain.

Profiled with immunoSEQ multiplex PCR; TCRdb holds only in-frame clones, not every one. The sample lists 120,000 or so clones, around 80% occurring once. Germline CDR1 is MNHEY and CDR2 is SVGAGI. With 5 bases removed from V and 3 bases from J, the gap between germline ends came to 10 bases. The CDR3 contains 13 residues. The TCR originated in a man aged 40-49 years with active or convalescent COVID-19. Source material: peripheral blood. V usage is TRBV6-5 and J usage is TRBJ1-1; no definite D call. CDR3 DNA: TGTGCCAGCAGTCCGGGAGGCTACACTGAAGCTTTCTTT. It encodes CASSPGGYTEAFF.